What follows describes a single TCR beta chain. Its antigen is not identified. The repertoire was sequenced with immunoSEQ multiplex PCR; TCRdb's copy has only in-frame clones and lacks some. The sample shows more than 140,000 clones, about 89% of them seen only once. The CDR3 contains 13 residues. In germline, CDR1 is LNHDA, CDR2 SQIVND (reference sequence). After removal of 6 bases from V and 4 bases from J, the junction contained 3 bases not matched to a gene. The sample belongs to a study of cytomegalovirus exposure and HLA in healthy donors. Study results and limitations: Published work reported that the classifier diagnosed cytomegalovirus status with high specificity and sensitivity. According to the study, 160 or so TCR beta chains were cytomegalovirus-associated. Most TCR sequences were rare, but some public TCRs occurred in many donors.

The rearrangement joins TRBV19 to TRBJ1-3; 7 nucleotides agree with TRBD1. The sequenced material came from PBMCs. This receptor was identified in a woman aged 18 to 35 in good health and CMV-seropositive. The CDR3 loop reads CASRKGQGNTIYF. As DNA, the CDR3 is TGTGCCAGTAGAAAGGGACAGGGAAACACCATATATTTT.